This record looks at one TCR beta chain sequence and its context. Which antigen it targets is not known. No base qualities exist here, and no much larger clone lies one base off it. High-throughput TCR beta sequencing profiled peripheral blood CD8+ and CD4+ T cells from healthy donors, Susac syndrome patients and multiple sclerosis patients. Susac syndrome patients met recently defined diagnostic criteria for definite or probable disease. Bulk CD8+ and CD4+ T cells were purified magnetically by negative isolation, whereas CD8+ TEMRA cells were enriched by FACS. Blood was drawn into EDTA tubes, processed within 24 hours, and PBMCs were isolated by density gradient centrifugation. PBMCs intended for TCR sequencing were cryopreserved in liquid nitrogen and thawed later in a water bath at 37 degrees C. Purity of sorted or isolated CD4+, CD8+ and CD8+ TEMRA cells was at least 90%. RNA was extracted with the RNeasy kit and about 0.5 to 1 ug was reverse transcribed using random hexamers. TCR beta CDR3 regions were amplified with the immunoSEQ multiplex PCR assay covering 54 Vbeta and 13 Jbeta segments. Bias from PCR amplification was corrected by using a synthetic template baseline for primer optimization and for computational correction. In the original analysis: Reads were annotated to V, D and J genes per IMGT and analyzed with immunoSEQ Analyzer, keeping only productive sequences. To calculate clonality, Shannon entropy was normalized by log2 of the number of productive unique sequences and then subtracted from one. For each patient and control, public and private clones were evaluated within the 100 most prevalent clones. Clones were defined as Susac-specific if absent from the healthy and MS cohorts, from 1052 published viral clones and from other ImmuneACCESS disease sequences. TCRdb reprocessed the public reads (quality trimming at Q25 with fastp, clone calling with MiXCR) and kept in-frame beta chains. Rows matching on CDR3 protein sequence are summarized as one entry with the most common DNA and genes. None of the V and J calls come from the authors' own analysis; TCRdb made them. In all, the sample holds under 200,000 distinct CDR3 sequences, and approximately 94% of those were seen once. The biggest ten clones account for roughly 0.12% of the sample.

The data stem from a study of CD8 T cells in Susac syndrome (dated by TCRdb to between 2018 and 2021). Looking at the study overall: Of the Susac syndrome patients who were sequenced, roughly 8 were in clinical remission while roughly six had clinically active disease. Repertoire sequencing was used to test whether CD8+ T cell activation and differentiation in Susac syndrome was antigen driven. At blood withdrawal, Susac syndrome patients were either therapy-naive, taking corticosteroids (in some cases with IVIg as well), or taking IVIg alone.

General findings and caveats noted by the study authors: The number of individuals in the TCR sequencing and HLA analysis was recognized as being relatively small. No clonal expansion was detected in the CD4+ T cell repertoire of Susac syndrome patients.

This TCR came from a human donor with Susac syndrome. Sequenced input: CD4+ T cells from PBMCs.

DNA sequence: TGTGCCAGCAGTTTACGACACCCGAACACTGAAGCTTTCTTT. This encodes CASSLRHPNTEAFF. The sequence joins TRBV12-3 or TRBV12-4 to TRBJ1-1, with the D gene uncertain. The CDR3 sequence holds 14 residues, the cysteine and phenylalanine included. Only the CDR3 region is kept as DNA, spanning 42 bases read in frame from base 1. The junction carries 8 bases between V and J, which are trimmed by 2 bases and 1 base respectively.